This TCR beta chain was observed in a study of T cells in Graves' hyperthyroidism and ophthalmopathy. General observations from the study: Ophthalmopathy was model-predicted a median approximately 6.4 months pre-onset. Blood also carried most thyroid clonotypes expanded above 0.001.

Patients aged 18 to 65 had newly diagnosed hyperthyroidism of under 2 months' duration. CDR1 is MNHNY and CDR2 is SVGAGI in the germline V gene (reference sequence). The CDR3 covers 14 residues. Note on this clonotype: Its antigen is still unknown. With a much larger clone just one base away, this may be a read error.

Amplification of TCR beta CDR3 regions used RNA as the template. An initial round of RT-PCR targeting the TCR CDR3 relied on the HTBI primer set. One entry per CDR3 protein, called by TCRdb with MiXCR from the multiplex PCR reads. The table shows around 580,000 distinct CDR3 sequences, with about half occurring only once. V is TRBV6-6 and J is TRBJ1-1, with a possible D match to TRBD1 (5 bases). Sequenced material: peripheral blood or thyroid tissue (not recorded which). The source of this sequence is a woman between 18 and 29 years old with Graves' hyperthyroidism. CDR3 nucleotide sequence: TGTGCCAGCAACTTCACACCAGGGAACACTGGAGCTTTCTTT. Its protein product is CASNFTPGNTGAFF.